The sequence of this T cell receptor beta chain was determined in a study of blood T cells in healthy people across ages. With a J-beta primer mix and a sample-barcoded 5' primer, a second PCR ran roughly 7 to 11 cycles. TCRdb reanalysed the 5' RACE reads using MiXCR and keeps one entry per CDR3 protein. The sample holds roughly 1,800,000 distinct CDR3 sequences, around 50% seen once. This CDR3 is built from 12 residues. Trimming removed 8 bases at V and 0 bases at J, with 5 bases between. This clonotype was obtained from a woman between 40 and 55 years old in good health. Sequencing was done on a sample of blood. V gene TRBV12-3 or TRBV12-4 combines with J gene TRBJ2-1; D is ambiguous. The CDR3 DNA reads as TGTGCCAGCGCCATCTCCTACAATGAGCAGTTCTTC. It codes for CASAISYNEQFF.